The source of this T cell receptor (beta chain) is a study of Ad26.COV2.S vaccination and SARS-CoV-2 variants (dated by TCRdb to about 2021). About the investigation overall: Vaccine-arm donors were drawn from COV1001, a multicentre, randomized, double-blind, placebo-controlled phase I-IIa trial of Ad26.COV2.S in healthy adults. TCRbeta repertoire sequencing served as the tool for gauging how specific and how broad the SARS-CoV-2-reactive T cell receptors were following Ad26.COV2.S vaccination. Investigators did not know the trial group allocation while performing experiments and assessing outcomes. Participants in the trial were split at random into five groups of five each, receiving low-dose or high-dose Ad26.COV2.S once or twice, or else placebo on both occasions. The TCR-sequenced set comprised approximately 30 samples: approximately 19 Ad26.COV2.S vaccine recipients, 5 placebo recipients and 8 SARS-CoV-2 convalescent individuals. Ad26.COV2.S was given intramuscularly at 5x10^10 or 1x10^11 viral particles, as a single shot or as two shots 56 days apart.

From the cysteine up to the phenylalanine, the CDR3 has a length of 11 residues. Just CDR3 DNA is preserved here, 33 bases in frame from base 1. V and J are truncated by 1 base and 16 bases respectively, leaving an intervening sequence of 14 bases. Per the germline V gene (reference sequence), GTSNPN is the CDR1 and SVGIG is the CDR2. Turning to this clone: Its antigen specificity is not known. No quality values exist for individual bases; no much larger clone is one base distant.

The treatment or condition label, as the study defines it: 19 received Ad26.COV2.S at low or high dose, single or two shots; roughly five received placebo; per-sample allocation not given. Repertoires of vaccine and placebo recipients were sequenced from samples collected on day 63 after the first injection. Between 29 July and 7 August 2020, Cohort 1b enrolled about two dozen adults aged 18-55 years at one site in Boston, USA. As a vaccine, Ad26.COV2.S was a replication-incompetent adenovirus type 26 vector that expressed a prefusion-stabilized SARS-CoV-2 spike protein derived from the original Wuhan strain. TCRbeta CDR3 regions were sequenced with the immunoSEQ Assay. After extraction, genomic DNA underwent amplification by bias-controlled multiplex PCR, followed by high-throughput sequencing. The paper's data handling went like this. To quantify the absolute abundance of every unique TCRbeta CDR3 region, sequences were collapsed and filtered. Usable DNA was measured by amplifying reference genes present in all nucleated cells, and TCRbeta template counts were normalized to that usable DNA to estimate T cell fraction. Repertoire TCRs were annotated as SARS-CoV-2-specific when V gene, CDR3 amino acid sequence and J gene were exactly matched to a known reactive TCR set. The reference SARS-CoV-2 TCR set was derived from MIRA and filtered for enrichment in COVID-19-positive ImmuneCODE repertoires, a step that removed public or cross-reactive TCRs. Using the MIRA antigens, annotated TCRs were further analysed by specific ORF or by position within an ORF. Breadth was defined as annotated unique rearrangements over total unique productive rearrangements; depth was the summed frequency of those rearrangements. Group comparisons of TCR breadth used two-sided Wilcoxon rank-sum tests. Here the immuneACCESS table is served through TCRdb, limited to in-frame sequences with V and J called. Missing clones are a known gap in these copies; in checked studies unresolved V genes cover under half, and the rest lacks a known reason. V, J and clone size were drawn from that table, and D and trimming were deduced from the DNA. This sample holds around 370,000 clones; 85% were observed only once. About 3.3% of the sample goes to the ten largest clones.

What the research found in general, with its limitations: Compared with placebo recipients, Ad26.COV2.S recipients showed higher spike-specific TCR breadth (P = 0.0014). The study lacked the statistical power to compare responses across vaccine doses or regimens. The authors noted that the TCR breadth and depth analyses may have underestimated total T cell responses. Comparable non-spike TCR breadth was observed between vaccine and placebo recipients, consistent with only spike being contained in the vaccine. Substantial breadth of spike-specific CD8+ and CD4+ T cell responses was reported after vaccination.

This chain joins TRBV30 to TRBJ2-1, and the D gene may be TRBD2, 6 bases matching. The sample in question was peripheral blood, obtained in a trial of Ad26.COV2.S vaccine versus placebo. The clonotype originates from a person aged 18-65 years who received the Ad26.COV2.S COVID-19 vaccine or a placebo. Here the CDR3 is given as CAWSAPSVPFF. The DNA sequence is as follows: TGTGCCTGGAGTGCCCCTAGCGTGCCCTTCTTC.